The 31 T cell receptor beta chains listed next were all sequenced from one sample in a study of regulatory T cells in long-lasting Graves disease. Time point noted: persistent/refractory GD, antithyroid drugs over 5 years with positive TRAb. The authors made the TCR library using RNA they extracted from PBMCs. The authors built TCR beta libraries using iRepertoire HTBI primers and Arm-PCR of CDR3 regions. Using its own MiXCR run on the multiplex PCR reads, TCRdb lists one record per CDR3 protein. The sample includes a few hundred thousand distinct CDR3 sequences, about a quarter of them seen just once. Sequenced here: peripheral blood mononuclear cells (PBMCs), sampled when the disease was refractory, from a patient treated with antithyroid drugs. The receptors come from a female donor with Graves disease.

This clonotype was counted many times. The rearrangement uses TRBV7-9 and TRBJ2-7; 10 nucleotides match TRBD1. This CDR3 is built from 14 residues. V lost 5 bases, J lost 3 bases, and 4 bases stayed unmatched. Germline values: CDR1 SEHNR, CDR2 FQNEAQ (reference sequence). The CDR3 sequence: CASSQDRGHYEQYF. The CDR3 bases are TGTGCCAGCAGCCAAGACAGGGGGCACTACGAGCAGTACTTC.

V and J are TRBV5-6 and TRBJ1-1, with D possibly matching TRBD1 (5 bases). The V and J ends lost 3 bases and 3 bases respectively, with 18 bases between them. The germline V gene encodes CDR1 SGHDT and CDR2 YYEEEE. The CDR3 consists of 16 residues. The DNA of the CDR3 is TGTGCCAGCAGCTGGGGCCCCGGGGGTGGGTACACTGAAGCTTTCTTT. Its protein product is CASSWGPGGGYTEAFF.

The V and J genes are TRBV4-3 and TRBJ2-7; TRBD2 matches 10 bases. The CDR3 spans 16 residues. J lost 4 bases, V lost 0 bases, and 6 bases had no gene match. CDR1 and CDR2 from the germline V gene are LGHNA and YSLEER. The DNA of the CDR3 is TGCGCCAGCAGCCAAGAATCTAGCGGGAGTGGTTACGAGCAGTACTTC. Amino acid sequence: CASSQESSGSGYEQYF.

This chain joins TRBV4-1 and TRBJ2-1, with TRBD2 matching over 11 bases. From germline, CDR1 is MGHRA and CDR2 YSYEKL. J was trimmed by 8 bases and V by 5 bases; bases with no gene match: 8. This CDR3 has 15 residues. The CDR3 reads CASSITGTSGHEQFF. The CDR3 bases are TGCGCCAGCAGCATAACCGGGACTAGCGGTCATGAGCAGTTCTTC.

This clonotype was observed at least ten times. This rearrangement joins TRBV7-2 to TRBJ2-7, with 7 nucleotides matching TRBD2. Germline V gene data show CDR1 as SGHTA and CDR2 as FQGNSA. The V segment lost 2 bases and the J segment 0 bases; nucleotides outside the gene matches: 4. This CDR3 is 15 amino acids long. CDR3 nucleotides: TGTGCCAGCAGCTTAAGGGACTACCCCTCCTACGAGCAGTACTTC. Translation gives CASSLRDYPSYEQYF.

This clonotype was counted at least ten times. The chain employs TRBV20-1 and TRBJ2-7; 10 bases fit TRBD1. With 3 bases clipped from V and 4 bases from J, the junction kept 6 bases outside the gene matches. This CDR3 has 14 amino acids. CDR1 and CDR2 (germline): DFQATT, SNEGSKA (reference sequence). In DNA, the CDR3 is TGCAGTGCTAGCACGGGACAGGGGACGTACGAGCAGTACTTC. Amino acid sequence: CSASTGQGTYEQYF.

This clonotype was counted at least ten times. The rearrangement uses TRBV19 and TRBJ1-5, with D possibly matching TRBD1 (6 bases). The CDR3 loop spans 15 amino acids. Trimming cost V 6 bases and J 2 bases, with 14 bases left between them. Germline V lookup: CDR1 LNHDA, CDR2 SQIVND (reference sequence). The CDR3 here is CASRTGTRGNQPQHF. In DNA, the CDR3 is TGTGCCAGTAGGACCGGGACACGGGGCAATCAGCCCCAGCATTTT. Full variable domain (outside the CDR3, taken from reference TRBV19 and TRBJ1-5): DGGITQSPKYLFRKEGQNVTLSCEQNLNHDAMYWYRQDPGQGLRLIYYSQIVNDFQKGDIAEGYSVSREKKESFPLTVTSAQKNPTAFYLCASRTGTRGNQPQHFGDGTRLSIL.

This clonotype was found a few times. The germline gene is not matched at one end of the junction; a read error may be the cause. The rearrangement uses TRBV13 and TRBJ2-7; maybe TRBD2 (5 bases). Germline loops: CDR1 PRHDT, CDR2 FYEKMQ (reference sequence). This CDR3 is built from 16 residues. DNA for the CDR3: TGTGCCAGCAGCTTATTTCGCGGGTCGAGCTCCTACGAGCAGTGCTTC. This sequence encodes CASSLFRGSSSYEQCF.

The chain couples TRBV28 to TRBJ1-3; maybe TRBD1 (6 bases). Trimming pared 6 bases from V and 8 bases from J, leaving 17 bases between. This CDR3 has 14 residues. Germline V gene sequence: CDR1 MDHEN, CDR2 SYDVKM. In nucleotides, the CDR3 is TGTGCCAGCAGCCTCAGGGGTGGAATAGACACCATATATTTT. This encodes CASSLRGGIDTIYF. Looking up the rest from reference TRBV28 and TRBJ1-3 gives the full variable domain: DVKVTQSSRYLVKRTGEKVFLECVQDMDHENMFWYRQDPGLGLRLIYFSYDVKMKEKGDIPEGYSVSREKKERFSLILESASTNQTSMYLCASSLRGGIDTIYFGEGSWLTVV.

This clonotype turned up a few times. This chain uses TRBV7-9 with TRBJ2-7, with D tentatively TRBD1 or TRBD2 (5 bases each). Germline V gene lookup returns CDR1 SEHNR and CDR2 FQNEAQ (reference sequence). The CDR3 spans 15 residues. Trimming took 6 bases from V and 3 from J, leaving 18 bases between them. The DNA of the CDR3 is TGTGCCAGCAGTTACCGGGACCCTCTAAGCTACGAGCAGTACTTC. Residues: CASSYRDPLSYEQYF.

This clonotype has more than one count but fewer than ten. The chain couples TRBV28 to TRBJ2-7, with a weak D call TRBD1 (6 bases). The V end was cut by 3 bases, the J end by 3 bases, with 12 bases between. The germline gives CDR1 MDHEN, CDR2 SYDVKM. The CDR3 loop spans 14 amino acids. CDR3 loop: CASSFDRLNYEQYF. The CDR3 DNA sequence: TGTGCCAGCAGTTTCGACAGGCTGAACTACGAGCAGTACTTC. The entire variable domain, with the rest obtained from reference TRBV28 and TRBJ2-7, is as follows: DVKVTQSSRYLVKRTGEKVFLECVQDMDHENMFWYRQDPGLGLRLIYFSYDVKMKEKGDIPEGYSVSREKKERFSLILESASTNQTSMYLCASSFDRLNYEQYFGPGTRLTVT.

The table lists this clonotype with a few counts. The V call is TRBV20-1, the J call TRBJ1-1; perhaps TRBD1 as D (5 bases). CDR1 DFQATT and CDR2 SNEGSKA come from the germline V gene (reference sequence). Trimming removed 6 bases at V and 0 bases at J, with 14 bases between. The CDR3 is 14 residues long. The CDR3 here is CSARTDSMNTEAFF. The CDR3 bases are TGCAGTGCCCGAACCGACAGCATGAACACTGAAGCTTTCTTT.

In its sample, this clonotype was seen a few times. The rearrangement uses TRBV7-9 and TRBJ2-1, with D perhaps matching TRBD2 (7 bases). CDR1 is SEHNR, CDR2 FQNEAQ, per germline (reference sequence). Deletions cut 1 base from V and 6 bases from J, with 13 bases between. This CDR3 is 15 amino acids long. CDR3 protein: CASSLVVGGGNEQFF. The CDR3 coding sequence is TGTGCCAGCAGCTTAGTCGTGGGAGGGGGCAATGAGCAGTTCTTC.

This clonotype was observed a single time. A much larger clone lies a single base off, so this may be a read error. Here the CDR3 reads CSASWDVADGYTF. In DNA, the CDR3 is TGCAGTGCTAGCTGGGATGTGGCTGATGGCTACACCTTC. The V gene is TRBV20-1, the J gene TRBJ1-2; D gene unclear. There are 13 residues in the CDR3. CDR1 and CDR2 (germline): DFQATT, SNEGSKA (reference sequence). The V gene lost 3 bases and the J gene lost 6 bases, with 14 bases spanning the gap.

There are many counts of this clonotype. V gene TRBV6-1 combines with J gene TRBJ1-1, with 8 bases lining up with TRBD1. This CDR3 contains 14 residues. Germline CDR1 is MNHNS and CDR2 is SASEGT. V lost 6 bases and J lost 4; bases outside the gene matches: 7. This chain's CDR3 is CASRKQGDGTEAFF. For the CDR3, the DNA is TGTGCCAGCAGGAAACAGGGGGACGGCACTGAAGCTTTCTTT.

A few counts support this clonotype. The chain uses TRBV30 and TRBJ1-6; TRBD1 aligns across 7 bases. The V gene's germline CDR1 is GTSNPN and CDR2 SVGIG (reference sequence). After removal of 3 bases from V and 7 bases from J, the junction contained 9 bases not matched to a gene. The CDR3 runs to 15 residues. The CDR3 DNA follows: TGTGCCTGGAGGTACCGGGACAGAGCAAATTCACCCCTCCACTTT. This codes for CAWRYRDRANSPLHF.

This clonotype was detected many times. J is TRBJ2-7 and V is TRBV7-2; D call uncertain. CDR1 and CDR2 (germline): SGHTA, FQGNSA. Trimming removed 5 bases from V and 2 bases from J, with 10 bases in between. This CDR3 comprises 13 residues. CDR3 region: CASSPQRTYEQYF. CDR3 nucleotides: TGTGCCAGCAGCCCTCAAAGGACCTACGAGCAGTACTTC. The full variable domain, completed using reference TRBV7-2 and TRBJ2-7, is GAGVSQSPSNKVTEKGKDVELRCDPISGHTALYWYRQSLGQGLEFLIYFQGNSAPDKSGLPSDRFSAERTGGSVSTLTIQRTQQEDSAVYLCASSPQRTYEQYFGPGTRLTVT.

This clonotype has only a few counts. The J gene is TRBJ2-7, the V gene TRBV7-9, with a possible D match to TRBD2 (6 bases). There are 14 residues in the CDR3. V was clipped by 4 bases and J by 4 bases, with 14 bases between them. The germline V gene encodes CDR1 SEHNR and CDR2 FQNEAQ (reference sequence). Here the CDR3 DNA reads TGTGCCAGCAGCTCAGTAGGAGGGAGGTACGAGCAGTACTTC. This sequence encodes CASSSVGGRYEQYF. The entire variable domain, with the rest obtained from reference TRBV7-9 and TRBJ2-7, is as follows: DTGVSQNPRHKITKRGQNVTFRCDPISEHNRLYWYRQTLGQGPEFLTYFQNEAQLEKSRLLSDRFSAERPKGSFSTLEIQRTEQGDSAMYLCASSSVGGRYEQYFGPGTRLTVT.

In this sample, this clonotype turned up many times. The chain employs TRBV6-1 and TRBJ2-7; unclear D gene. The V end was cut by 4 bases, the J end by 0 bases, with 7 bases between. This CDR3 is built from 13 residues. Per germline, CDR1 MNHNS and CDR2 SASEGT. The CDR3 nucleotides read TGTGCCAGCAGTGTTCCCAGCTCCTACGAGCAGTACTTC. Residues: CASSVPSSYEQYF.

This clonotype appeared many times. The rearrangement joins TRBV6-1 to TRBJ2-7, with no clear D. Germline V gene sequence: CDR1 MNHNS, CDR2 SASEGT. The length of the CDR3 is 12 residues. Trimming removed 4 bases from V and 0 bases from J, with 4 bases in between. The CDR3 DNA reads TGTGCCAGCAGTGGCCCCTCCTACGAGCAGTACTTC. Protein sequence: CASSGPSYEQYF.

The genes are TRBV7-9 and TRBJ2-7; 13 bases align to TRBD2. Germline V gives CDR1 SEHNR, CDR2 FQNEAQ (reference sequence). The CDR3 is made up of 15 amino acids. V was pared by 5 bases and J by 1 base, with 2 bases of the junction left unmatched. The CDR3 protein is CASSGLAGASYEQYF. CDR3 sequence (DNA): TGTGCCAGCAGCGGACTAGCGGGAGCATCCTACGAGCAGTACTTC.

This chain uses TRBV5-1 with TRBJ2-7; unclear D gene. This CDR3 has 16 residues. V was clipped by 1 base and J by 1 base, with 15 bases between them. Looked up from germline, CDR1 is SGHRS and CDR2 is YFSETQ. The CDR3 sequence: CASSLSHVGFSYEQYF. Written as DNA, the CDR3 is TGCGCCAGCAGCTTGTCCCACGTGGGGTTTTCCTACGAGCAGTACTTC.

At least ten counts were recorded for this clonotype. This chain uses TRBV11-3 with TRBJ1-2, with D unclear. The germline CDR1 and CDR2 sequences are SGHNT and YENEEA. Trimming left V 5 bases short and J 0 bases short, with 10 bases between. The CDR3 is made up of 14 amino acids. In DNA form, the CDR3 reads TGTGCCAGCAGCAACAGACTCACTAACTATGGCTACACCTTC. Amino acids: CASSNRLTNYGYTF.

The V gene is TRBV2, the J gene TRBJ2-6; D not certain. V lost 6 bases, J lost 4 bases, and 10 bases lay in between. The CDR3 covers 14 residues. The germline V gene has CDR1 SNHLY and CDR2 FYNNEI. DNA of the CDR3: TGTGCCAGCAGCATACCCGGGGGGGCCAACGTCCTGACTTTC. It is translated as CASSIPGGANVLTF.

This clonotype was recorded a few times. The CDR3 spells CASSVEGRELRTQYF. The CDR3 region has the DNA TGTGCCAGCAGCGTAGAGGGTAGGGAACTCCGAACGCAGTATTTT. J is TRBJ2-3 and V is TRBV9; D is unclear. Germline V lookup: CDR1 SGDLS, CDR2 YYNGEE. Trimming took off 0 bases at V and 9 bases at J, with 17 bases between the two ends. This CDR3 is 15 amino acids long.

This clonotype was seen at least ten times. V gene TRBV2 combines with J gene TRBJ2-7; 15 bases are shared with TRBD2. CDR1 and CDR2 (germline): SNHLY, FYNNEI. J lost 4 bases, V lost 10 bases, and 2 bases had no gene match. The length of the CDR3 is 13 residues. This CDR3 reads CATGLAGGYEQYF. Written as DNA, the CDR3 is TGTGCCACGGGACTAGCGGGAGGATACGAGCAGTACTTC. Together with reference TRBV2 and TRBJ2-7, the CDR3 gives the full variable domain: EPEVTQTPSHQVTQMGQEVILRCVPISNHLYFYWYRQILGQKVEFLVSFYNNEISEKSEIFDDQFSVERPDGSNFTLKIRSTKLEDSAMYFCATGLAGGYEQYFGPGTRLTVT.

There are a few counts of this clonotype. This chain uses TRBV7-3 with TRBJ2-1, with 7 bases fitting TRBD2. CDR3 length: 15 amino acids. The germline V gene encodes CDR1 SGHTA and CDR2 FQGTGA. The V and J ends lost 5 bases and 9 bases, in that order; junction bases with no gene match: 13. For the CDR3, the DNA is TGTGCCAGCAGCCCTGGGCGGGAGAGGGGTGGTGAGCAGTTCTTC. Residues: CASSPGRERGGEQFF. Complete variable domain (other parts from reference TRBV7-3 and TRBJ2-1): GAGVSQTPSNKVTEKGKYVELRCDPISGHTALYWYRQSLGQGPEFLIYFQGTGAADDSGLPNDRFFAVRPEGSVSTLKIQRTERGDSAVYLCASSPGRERGGEQFFGPGTRLTVL.

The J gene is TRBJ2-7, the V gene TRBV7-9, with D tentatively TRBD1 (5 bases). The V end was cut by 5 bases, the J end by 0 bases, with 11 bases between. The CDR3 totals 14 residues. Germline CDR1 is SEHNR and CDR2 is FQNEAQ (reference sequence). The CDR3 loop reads CASSPTTVSYEQYF. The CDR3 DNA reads TGTGCCAGCAGCCCTACGACAGTCTCCTACGAGCAGTACTTC.

CDR3 in amino acids: CASSLPDSPTNEKLFF. The CDR3 DNA reads TGTGCCAGCAGTTTACCCGACAGCCCAACTAATGAAAAACTGTTTTTT. This chain joins TRBV28 and TRBJ1-4; D may be TRBD1 (5 bases). V dropped 2 bases and J dropped 0 bases, with 10 bases sitting between them. Germline CDR1 reads MDHEN; CDR2 reads SYDVKM. The CDR3 runs to 16 residues.

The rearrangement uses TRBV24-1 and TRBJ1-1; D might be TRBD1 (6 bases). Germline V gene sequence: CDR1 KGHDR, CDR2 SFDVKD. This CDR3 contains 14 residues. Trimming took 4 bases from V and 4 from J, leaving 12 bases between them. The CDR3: CATSETGRGTEAFF. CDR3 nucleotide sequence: TGTGCCACCAGTGAAACAGGGAGGGGCACTGAAGCTTTCTTT.

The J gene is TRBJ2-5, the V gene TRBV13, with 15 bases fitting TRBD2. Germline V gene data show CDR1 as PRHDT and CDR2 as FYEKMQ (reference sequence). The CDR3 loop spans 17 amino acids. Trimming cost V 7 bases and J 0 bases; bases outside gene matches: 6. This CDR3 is CASTYGTSGRNQETQYF. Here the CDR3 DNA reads TGTGCCAGCACCTACGGGACTAGCGGGAGGAACCAAGAGACCCAGTACTTC.